This T cell receptor (beta chain) derives from a study of T-cell memory formation after mild COVID-19. TCR alpha and TCR beta cDNA libraries with sample barcodes and UMIs came from 5'RACE using constant-segment primers. One entry per CDR3 protein results from TCRdb running MiXCR on the 5' RACE reads. The table lists 120,000 to 150,000 distinct CDR3 sequences, about 5.5% of them singletons. CDR3 length equals 13 residues. The germline gives CDR1 SGHRS, CDR2 YFSETQ. With 8 bases clipped from V and 6 bases from J, the junction kept 6 bases outside the gene matches. In its sample, this clonotype was seen many times.

This chain joins TRBV5-1 and TRBJ2-1; 9 bases are a match to TRBD2. The TCR originated in an adult woman who had mild COVID-19 (a few samples of this study predate the infection). Cell type and time point are not known. What was sequenced was PBMCs or a T cell subset sorted from them (not recorded which). The CDR3 coding sequence is TGCGCCAGTGATAGCGGGAGCCTCAATGAGCAGTTCTTC. Translation: CASDSGSLNEQFF.